This T cell receptor (beta chain) was obtained from a study of identifying expanded T cells in peripheral blood. Concerning this clone: Its cognate antigen is unknown.

V was cut by 1 base and J by 5 bases, with 8 bases left in between. Germline V CDR1 and CDR2: SGHVS, FNYEAQ. The CDR3 extends over 13 amino acids. TCRdb's table, derived via immunoSEQ multiplex PCR, lists solely in-frame clones and lacks some. The sample has about 130,000 clones, approximately 86% seen once. Study-wide findings and caveats: Approximately 2-week clone count variance significantly increased as total template count grew.

Sequencing was carried out using blood. This receptor was obtained from a person aged 18 to 75 in good health. The rearrangement links TRBV7-6 to TRBJ1-2, with D possibly matching TRBD1 (6 bases). CDR3 amino acids: CASSLEGGYGYTF. The CDR3 coding sequence is TGTGCCAGCAGCTTAGAAGGGGGTTATGGCTACACCTTC.